This is a list of T cell receptor beta chains from one sample in a study of Ad26.COV2.S vaccination and SARS-CoV-2 variants. Only in-frame clones appear in the TCRdb table, and some are missing; sequencing was by immunoSEQ multiplex PCR. Of a few hundred thousand clones in the sample, about nine tenths were seen once. This material consisted of peripheral blood, taken in a trial of Ad26.COV2.S vaccine versus placebo. These TCRs come from a person between 18 and 65 years old who received the Ad26.COV2.S COVID-19 vaccine or a placebo. Each CDR3 is given with its conserved first and last residue. Each record gives: clone size, V gene, D gene, J gene, CDR3 protein, CDR3 DNA. The D gene is left open where the match is weak. Clone size is not always given. Where it is, it says once, few, many or a class for expanded clones.

clone size: .; V gene: TRBV24-1; D gene: TRBD1; J gene: TRBJ2-1; CDR3 protein: CATSDPGQQTYNEQFF; CDR3 DNA: TGTGCCACCAGTGATCCGGGACAGCAAACCTACAATGAGCAGTTCTTC
clone size: .; V gene: TRBV10-2; D gene: .; J gene: TRBJ2-7; CDR3 protein: CASSESYYEQYF; CDR3 DNA: TGCGCCAGCAGTGAGTCCTACTACGAGCAGTACTTC
clone size: .; V gene: TRBV15; D gene: .; J gene: TRBJ2-1; CDR3 protein: CATSRGERSAFNYNEQFF; CDR3 DNA: TGTGCCACCAGCAGGGGGGAGAGAAGCGCCTTCAACTACAATGAGCAGTTCTTC
clone size: .; V gene: TRBV5-6; D gene: TRBD2; J gene: TRBJ2-7; CDR3 protein: CASSFSTSAEQYF; CDR3 DNA: TGTGCCAGCAGCTTCTCGACTAGCGCCGAGCAGTACTTC
clone size: .; V gene: TRBV15; D gene: TRBD1; J gene: TRBJ2-1; CDR3 protein: CATSFGPPGGLLPSDQFF; CDR3 DNA: TGTGCCACCAGCTTTGGGCCCCCAGGGGGCCTTCTCCCAAGTGACCAGTTCTTC
clone size: few; V gene: TRBV28; D gene: .; J gene: TRBJ2-7; CDR3 protein: CASSSAGEEQYF; CDR3 DNA: TGTGCCAGCAGTTCGGCAGGGGAAGAGCAGTACTTC
clone size: .; V gene: TRBV5-5; D gene: TRBD1; J gene: TRBJ2-6; CDR3 protein: CASSLIGGSGANVLTF; CDR3 DNA: TGTGCCAGCAGCCTTATAGGGGGCTCCGGGGCCAACGTCCTGACTTTC
clone size: .; V gene: TRBV9; D gene: .; J gene: TRBJ2-1; CDR3 protein: CASSVGTGVGRNEQFF; CDR3 DNA: TGTGCCAGCAGCGTAGGTACGGGAGTGGGGCGTAATGAGCAGTTCTTC
clone size: .; V gene: TRBV11-3; D gene: TRBD2; J gene: TRBJ2-2; CDR3 protein: CASSPRTSDTGELFF; CDR3 DNA: TGTGCCAGCAGCCCGAGGACTAGCGACACCGGGGAGCTGTTTTTT
clone size: .; V gene: TRBV27; D gene: .; J gene: TRBJ1-3; CDR3 protein: CATKQSGETGNTIYF; CDR3 DNA: TGTGCCACCAAACAGTCAGGGGAAACTGGAAACACCATATATTTT
clone size: .; V gene: TRBV5-5; D gene: .; J gene: TRBJ2-1; CDR3 protein: CASSLGPLPRTEQFF; CDR3 DNA: TGTGCCAGCAGCTTGGGACCCCTACCGAGGACGGAGCAGTTCTTC
clone size: .; V gene: TRBV6-5; D gene: .; J gene: TRBJ2-3; CDR3 protein: CASSYSMGGSTDTQYF; CDR3 DNA: TGTGCCAGCAGTTACTCGATGGGCGGTAGCACAGATACGCAGTATTTT
clone size: once; V gene: TRBV7-9; D gene: .; J gene: TRBJ2-3; CDR3 protein: CAGGKGAFADTQYF; CDR3 DNA: TGTGCCGGGGGTAAAGGGGCGTTCGCAGATACGCAGTATTTT
clone size: once; V gene: TRBV28; D gene: TRBD2; J gene: TRBJ2-7; CDR3 protein: CASKGLAGAYEQYF; CDR3 DNA: TGTGCCAGCAAGGGACTAGCGGGAGCCTACGAGCAGTACTTC
clone size: .; V gene: TRBV24-1; D gene: .; J gene: TRBJ2-7; CDR3 protein: CATRDGDEQYF; CDR3 DNA: TGTGCCACTCGCGATGGGGACGAGCAGTACTTC
clone size: .; V gene: TRBV7-8; D gene: TRBD1; J gene: TRBJ1-2; CDR3 protein: CASSPRQGVDGYTF; CDR3 DNA: TGTGCCAGCAGCCCCCGACAGGGTGTGGATGGCTACACCTTC
clone size: .; V gene: TRBV29-1; D gene: .; J gene: TRBJ2-5; CDR3 protein: CSWRGDETQYF; CDR3 DNA: TGCAGCTGGCGAGGAGACGAGACCCAGTACTTC
clone size: .; V gene: TRBV4-1; D gene: .; J gene: TRBJ1-5; CDR3 protein: CASSRITGLGQPQHF; CDR3 DNA: TGCGCCAGCAGCCGAATAACAGGGTTGGGTCAGCCCCAGCATTTT
clone size: .; V gene: TRBV5-1; D gene: TRBD1; J gene: TRBJ2-2; CDR3 protein: CASSSQGLGELFF; CDR3 DNA: TGCGCCAGCAGCTCACAGGGGCTCGGGGAGCTGTTTTTT
clone size: .; V gene: TRBV30; D gene: .; J gene: TRBJ1-6; CDR3 protein: CAWGPLTSDGNSPLHF; CDR3 DNA: TGTGCCTGGGGACCCCTCACATCCGACGGGAATTCACCCCTCCACTTT
clone size: .; V gene: TRBV27; D gene: TRBD2; J gene: TRBJ2-7; CDR3 protein: CASSLASGIFYEQYF; CDR3 DNA: TGTGCCAGCAGTTTAGCTAGCGGGATTTTCTACGAGCAGTACTTC
clone size: .; V gene: TRBV6-5; D gene: TRBD1; J gene: TRBJ2-7; CDR3 protein: CASSYTSGTGFGEQYF; CDR3 DNA: TGTGCCAGCAGTTACACATCCGGGACAGGGTTTGGCGAGCAGTACTTC
clone size: .; V gene: TRBV7-9; D gene: .; J gene: TRBJ1-6; CDR3 protein: CASSVGTERGTYNSPLHF; CDR3 DNA: TGTGCCAGCAGCGTTGGGACGGAGAGAGGAACCTATAATTCACCCCTCCACTTT
clone size: .; V gene: TRBV2; D gene: TRBD1; J gene: TRBJ2-2; CDR3 protein: CASSAKTGGTGELFF; CDR3 DNA: TGTGCCAGCAGTGCTAAGACAGGGGGCACCGGGGAGCTGTTTTTT
clone size: many; V gene: TRBV19; D gene: .; J gene: TRBJ2-7; CDR3 protein: CASRRGLGSYEQYF; CDR3 DNA: TGTGCCAGTAGGCGGGGACTCGGGTCCTACGAGCAGTACTTC
clone size: few; V gene: TRBV27; D gene: .; J gene: TRBJ2-7; CDR3 protein: CASSLRSVKPYEQYF; CDR3 DNA: TGTGCCAGCAGTTTAAGATCCGTTAAACCCTACGAGCAGTACTTC
clone size: .; V gene: TRBV6-4; D gene: .; J gene: TRBJ2-3; CDR3 protein: CASSEGGHSTDTQYF; CDR3 DNA: TGTGCCAGCAGTGAAGGCGGGCATAGCACAGATACGCAGTATTTT
clone size: .; V gene: TRBV20-1; D gene: .; J gene: TRBJ2-5; CDR3 protein: CSATIETQYF; CDR3 DNA: TGCAGTGCTACGATAGAGACCCAGTACTTC
clone size: .; V gene: TRBV6-5; D gene: TRBD1; J gene: TRBJ1-1; CDR3 protein: CASTHETGDTEAFF; CDR3 DNA: TGTGCCAGCACCCATGAGACAGGGGACACTGAAGCTTTCTTT
clone size: once; V gene: TRBV7-9; D gene: TRBD2; J gene: TRBJ2-5; CDR3 protein: CASSRTSGLAGGPGAQYF; CDR3 DNA: TGTGCCAGCAGCCGAACGTCGGGACTAGCGGGAGGGCCGGGGGCCCAGTACTTC
clone size: .; V gene: TRBV9; D gene: TRBD2; J gene: TRBJ2-5; CDR3 protein: CASSSAGGLGGETQYF; CDR3 DNA: TGTGCCAGCAGCTCCGCCGGGGGGTTAGGTGGTGAGACCCAGTACTTC
clone size: .; V gene: TRBV9; D gene: .; J gene: TRBJ2-7; CDR3 protein: CASALEGGADEQYF; CDR3 DNA: TGTGCCAGCGCCTTGGAAGGGGGGGCAGACGAGCAGTACTTC
clone size: few; V gene: TRBV9; D gene: .; J gene: TRBJ1-1; CDR3 protein: CASSLTQGPTEAFF; CDR3 DNA: TGTGCCAGCAGCTTAACCCAGGGGCCCACTGAAGCTTTCTTT